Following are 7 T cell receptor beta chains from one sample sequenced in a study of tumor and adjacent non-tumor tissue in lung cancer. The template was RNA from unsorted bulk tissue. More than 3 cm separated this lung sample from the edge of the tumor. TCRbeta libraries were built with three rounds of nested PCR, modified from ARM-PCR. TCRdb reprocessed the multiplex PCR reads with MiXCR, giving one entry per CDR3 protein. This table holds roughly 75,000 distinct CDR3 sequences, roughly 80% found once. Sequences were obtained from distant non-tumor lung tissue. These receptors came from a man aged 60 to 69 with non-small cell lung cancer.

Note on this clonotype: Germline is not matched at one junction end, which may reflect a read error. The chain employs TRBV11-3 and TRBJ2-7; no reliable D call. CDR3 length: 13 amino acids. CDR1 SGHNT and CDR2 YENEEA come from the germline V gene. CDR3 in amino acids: CAGSYGQTYDQYF. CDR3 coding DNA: TGTGCCGGCAGCTACGGGCAGACCTACGATCAGTACTTC.

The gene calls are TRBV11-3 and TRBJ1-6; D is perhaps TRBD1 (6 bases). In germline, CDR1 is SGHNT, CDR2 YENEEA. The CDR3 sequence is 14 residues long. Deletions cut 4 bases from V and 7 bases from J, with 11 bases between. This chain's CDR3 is CASSSSTGNSPLHF. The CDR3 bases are TGTGCCAGCAGCTCTTCTACAGGGAATTCACCCCTCCACTTT.

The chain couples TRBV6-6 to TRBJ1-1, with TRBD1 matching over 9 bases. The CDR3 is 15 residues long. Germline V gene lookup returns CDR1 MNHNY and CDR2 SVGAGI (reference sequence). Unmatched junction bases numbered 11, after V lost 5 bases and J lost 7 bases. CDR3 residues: CASSTTGGAGIEAFF. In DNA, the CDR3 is TGTGCCAGCAGTACCACAGGGGGCGCAGGCATTGAAGCTTTCTTT.

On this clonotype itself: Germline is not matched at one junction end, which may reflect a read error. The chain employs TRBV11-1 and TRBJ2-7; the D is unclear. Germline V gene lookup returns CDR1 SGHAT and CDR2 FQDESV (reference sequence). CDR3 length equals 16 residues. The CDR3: CASSLASRDDSYDQYF. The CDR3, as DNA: TGTGCCAGCAGCTTAGCGAGTCGTGACGACTCCTACGATCAGTACTTC.

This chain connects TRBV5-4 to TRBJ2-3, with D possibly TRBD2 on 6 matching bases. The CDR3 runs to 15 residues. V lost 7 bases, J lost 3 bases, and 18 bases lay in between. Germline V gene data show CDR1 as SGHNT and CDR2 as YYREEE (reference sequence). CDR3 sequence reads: CASPPPGDRTDTQYF. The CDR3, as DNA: TGTGCCAGCCCCCCACCGGGGGATCGGACAGATACGCAGTATTTT.

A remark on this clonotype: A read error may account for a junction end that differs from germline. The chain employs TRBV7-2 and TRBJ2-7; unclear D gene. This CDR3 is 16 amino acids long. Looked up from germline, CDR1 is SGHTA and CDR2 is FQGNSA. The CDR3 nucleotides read TGTGCTAGCAGCTCCCATTCCCCTAGGACGTATGACGAGCAGTACTTC. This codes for CASSSHSPRTYDEQYF.

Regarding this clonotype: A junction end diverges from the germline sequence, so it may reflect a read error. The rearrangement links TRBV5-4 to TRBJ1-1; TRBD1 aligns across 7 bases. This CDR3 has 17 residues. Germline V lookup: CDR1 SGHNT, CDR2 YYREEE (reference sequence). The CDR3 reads CVISAGRQGRGDTQAFF. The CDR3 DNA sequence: TGTGTCATCAGCGCCGGTCGACAGGGACGAGGCGACACTCAAGCTTTCTTT.